This TCR beta chain was captured by sequencing in a study of blood T cell repertoires in COVID-19. Study details: The United States, Italy and Spain were the sources of the acute and convalescent COVID-19 samples. The cDNA or gDNA used as material had been derived from T cells, B-cell-depleted T cells, or PBMCs.

Trimming took 2 bases from V and 3 from J, leaving 14 bases between them. CDR3 length: 15 residues. The germline V gene encodes CDR1 KGHSH and CDR2 LQKENI. How the authors handled the data: Estimation of nucleated cell counts was performed using reference gene primer amplification. The method was immunoSEQ multiplex PCR; TCRdb's version includes in-frame clones alone and lacks a portion of them. V, J and clone size were drawn from that table, and D and trimming were deduced from the DNA. The sample lists some 200,000 clones; over 75% were seen once. The J gene is TRBJ2-7, the V gene TRBV18, with TRBD2 as a possible D gene (6 bases). The TCR originated in a middle-aged man with acute or convalescent COVID-19. The sample was peripheral blood. CDR3 sequence (DNA): TGTGCCAGCTCACCAGGCGGGAACATCTTCTACGAGCAGTACTTC. Amino acid sequence: CASSPGGNIFYEQYF.